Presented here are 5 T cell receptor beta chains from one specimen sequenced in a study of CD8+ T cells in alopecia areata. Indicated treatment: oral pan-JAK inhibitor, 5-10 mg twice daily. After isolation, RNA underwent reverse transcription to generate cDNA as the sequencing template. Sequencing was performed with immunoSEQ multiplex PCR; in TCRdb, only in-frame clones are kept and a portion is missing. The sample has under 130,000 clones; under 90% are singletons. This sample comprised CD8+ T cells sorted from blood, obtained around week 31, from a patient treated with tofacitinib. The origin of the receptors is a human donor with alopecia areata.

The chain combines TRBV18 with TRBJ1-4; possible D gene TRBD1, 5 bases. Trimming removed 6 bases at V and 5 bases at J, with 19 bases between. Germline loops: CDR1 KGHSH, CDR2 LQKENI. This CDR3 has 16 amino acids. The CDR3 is CASSRGFTERNEKLFF. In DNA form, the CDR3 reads TGTGCCAGCTCTCGGGGGTTTACGGAACGCAATGAAAAACTGTTTTTT.

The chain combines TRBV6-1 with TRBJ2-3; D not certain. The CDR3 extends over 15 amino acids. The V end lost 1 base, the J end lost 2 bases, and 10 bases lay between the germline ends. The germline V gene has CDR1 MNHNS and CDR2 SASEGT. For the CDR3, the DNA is TGTGCCAGCAGTGAAGTGGATTTCCCCACAGATACGCAGTATTTT. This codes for CASSEVDFPTDTQYF.

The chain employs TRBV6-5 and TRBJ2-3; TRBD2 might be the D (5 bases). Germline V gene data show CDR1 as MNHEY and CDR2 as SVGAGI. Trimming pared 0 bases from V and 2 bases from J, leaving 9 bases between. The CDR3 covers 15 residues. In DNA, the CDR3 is TGTGCCAGCAGTTACTCCCGGGAAATCACAGATACGCAGTATTTT. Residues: CASSYSREITDTQYF.

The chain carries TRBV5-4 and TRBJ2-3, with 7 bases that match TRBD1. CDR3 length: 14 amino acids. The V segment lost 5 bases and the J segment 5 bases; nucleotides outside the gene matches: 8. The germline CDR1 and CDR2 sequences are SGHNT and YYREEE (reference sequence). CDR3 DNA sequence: TGTGCCAGCAGGCAAACAGGGGCTCGAGATACGCAGTATTTT. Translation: CASRQTGARDTQYF.

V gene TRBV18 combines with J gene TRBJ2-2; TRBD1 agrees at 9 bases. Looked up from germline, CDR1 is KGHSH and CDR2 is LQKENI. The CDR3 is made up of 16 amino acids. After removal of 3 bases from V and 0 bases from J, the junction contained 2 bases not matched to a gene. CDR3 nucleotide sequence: TGTGCCAGCTCACCCGGGACAGGGCCGAACACCGGGGAGCTGTTTTTT. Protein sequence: CASSPGTGPNTGELFF.